A selection of T cell receptor beta chains follows, all from one sample in a study of T cells in Graves' hyperthyroidism and ophthalmopathy. TCRdb reprocessed the multiplex PCR reads via MiXCR and lists one record per CDR3 protein. The sample shows under 400,000 distinct CDR3 sequences, less than 20% of them seen only once. Sequenced material: blood. The receptor set was obtained from a woman in her thirties or forties with Graves' ophthalmopathy. CDR3s include the opening cysteine and the closing phenylalanine or tryptophan. Fields, in order: D gene, V gene, clone size, J gene, CDR3 protein, CDR3 DNA. A D gene is named only where the DNA matches it firmly. Clone size is given for some rows only: seen once, a few or many times, or a class if the clone is expanded.

>NA|TRBV12-3/TRBV12-4|many|TRBJ2-6
CASSEGLRHSGANVLTF
TGTGCCAGCAGCGAAGGACTCAGACACTCTGGGGCCAACGTCCTGACTTTC
>NA|TRBV5-1|NA|TRBJ1-1
CASSASSGTGNTEALF
TGCGCCAGCAGCGCTTCTTCCGGGACGGGGAACACTGAAGCTCTCTTT
>NA|TRBV28|many|TRBJ2-7
CASSFTFLEQYF
TGTGCCAGCAGTTTCACGTTTCTCGAGCAGTACTTC
>TRBD2|TRBV28|few|TRBJ2-7
CASRISGGTYEQYF
TGTGCCAGCAGAATTAGCGGGGGCACCTACGAGCAGTACTTC
>TRBD1|TRBV11-3|NA|TRBJ2-5
CASSVTGAQETQYF
TGTGCCAGCAGCGTGACAGGGGCGCAAGAGACCCAGTACTTC
>TRBD1|TRBV30|NA|TRBJ1-2
CAWGTGANYGYTF
TGTGCCTGGGGGACAGGGGCTAACTATGGCTACACCTTC
>NA|TRBV7-2|NA|TRBJ2-5
CASSLAPIETQYF
TGTGCCAGCAGCTTAGCCCCCATAGAGACCCAGTACTTC
>NA|TRBV12-3/TRBV12-4|NA|TRBJ1-2
CASSPHGGPYGYTF
TGTGCCAGCAGTCCCCATGGGGGACCCTATGGCTACACCTTC
>NA|TRBV20-1|many|TRBJ1-5
CSAPETYSNQPQHF
TGCAGTGCTCCTGAGACTTATAGCAATCAGCCCCAGCATTTT
>TRBD1|TRBV11-2|few|TRBJ2-7
CASSLAPTGYNEQYF
TGTGCCAGCAGCTTAGCCCCGACAGGGTATAACGAGCAGTACTTC
>NA|TRBV28|many|TRBJ2-7
CASSESGRWKQYF
TGTGCCAGCAGTGAGTCAGGCCGCTGGAAGCAGTACTTC
>NA|TRBV10-3|many|TRBJ2-7
CAISVGGNYEQYF
TGTGCCATCAGTGTAGGGGGAAACTACGAGCAGTACTTC
>TRBD2|TRBV6-5|many|TRBJ2-7
CASSYGSSGSRYEQYF
TGTGCCAGCAGTTATGGTAGTAGCGGGAGTAGGTACGAGCAGTACTTC
>TRBD1|TRBV2|many|TRBJ2-7
CASGGQAPSYEQYF
TGTGCCAGCGGGGGACAGGCCCCCTCCTACGAGCAGTACTTC
>NA|TRBV30|many|TRBJ2-2
CAWSRALLASLTGELFF
TGTGCCTGGAGTAGGGCCCTATTGGCCTCATTGACCGGGGAGCTGTTTTTT
>NA|TRBV10-3|many|TRBJ2-5
CALRDTEEETQYF
TGTGCCCTCCGGGACACCGAGGAGGAGACCCAGTACTTC
>NA|TRBV20-1|many|TRBJ1-1
CSARERRGAFF
TGCAGTGCTAGAGAGAGGAGAGGAGCTTTCTTT
>TRBD2|TRBV12-3/TRBV12-4|many|TRBJ2-7
CASRTRSYEQYF
TGTGCCAGCCGGACTAGGAGCTACGAGCAGTACTTC
>NA|TRBV20-1|many|TRBJ2-1
CSAYSGERVGGEQFF
TGCAGTGCTTACTCGGGAGAGAGGGTGGGGGGTGAGCAGTTCTTC
>TRBD2|TRBV27|many|TRBJ2-7
CASSFGREPYEQYF
TGTGCCAGCAGTTTTGGGCGGGAGCCCTACGAGCAGTACTTC
>NA|TRBV6-5|many|TRBJ1-3
CASSYSWGDIGNTIYF
TGTGCCAGCAGTTACTCTTGGGGGGACATTGGAAACACCATATATTTT
>TRBD1|TRBV2|NA|TRBJ1-5
CASRGQGAQPQHF
TGTGCCAGCAGGGGACAGGGGGCTCAGCCCCAGCATTTT
>TRBD2|TRBV6-5|many|TRBJ2-7
CASSYYFGLAGAYEQYF
TGTGCCAGCAGTTACTATTTTGGGCTAGCGGGAGCCTACGAGCAGTACTTC
>NA|TRBV6-2/TRBV6-3|few|TRBJ2-5
CASSWRGETQYF
TGTGCCAGCAGTTGGAGGGGAGAGACCCAGTACTTC
>TRBD2|TRBV29-1|NA|TRBJ2-5
CSVERKSGRLETQYF
TGCAGCGTTGAAAGAAAGAGCGGGAGGTTGGAGACCCAGTACTTC
>TRBD2|TRBV12-3/TRBV12-4|many|TRBJ2-5
CASSFSSGGGTQYF
TGTGCCAGCAGCTTTAGTTCGGGGGGGGGGACCCAGTACTTC
>NA|TRBV29-1|NA|TRBJ1-1
CSVESGRENTEAFF
TGCAGCGTTGAATCGGGCAGGGAGAACACTGAAGCTTTCTTT
>TRBD1|TRBV3-1|many|TRBJ2-3
CASSQWTGVGEDTQYF
TGTGCCAGCAGCCAATGGACAGGGGTAGGGGAAGATACGCAGTATTTT
>NA|TRBV20-1|many|TRBJ2-5
CSAARRVSTRETQYF
TGCAGTGCCGCCCGGAGAGTTTCCACGAGAGAGACCCAGTACTTC
>NA|TRBV12-3/TRBV12-4|NA|TRBJ2-2
CASSTGVGGELFF
TGTGCCAGCAGTACCGGGGTAGGCGGGGAGCTGTTTTTT
>TRBD1|TRBV7-9|many|TRBJ2-7
CASSQQGLSSYEQYF
TGTGCCAGCAGCCAACAGGGGCTAAGTTCCTACGAGCAGTACTTC
>TRBD1|TRBV5-1|few|TRBJ2-7
CASSLAETGEGYEQYF
TGCGCCAGCAGCTTGGCAGAGACAGGGGAAGGCTACGAGCAGTACTTC
>TRBD1|TRBV19|many|TRBJ2-7
CASSIRGTGLFEQYF
TGTGCCAGTAGTATTCGCGGGACAGGGCTTTTCGAGCAGTACTTC
>TRBD1|TRBV9|many|TRBJ2-7
CASSVLDRGEQYF
TGTGCCAGCAGCGTACTGGACAGGGGCGAGCAGTACTTC
>TRBD2|TRBV7-3|many|TRBJ2-5
CASSPGTSGHQETQYF
TGTGCCAGCAGCCCGGGGACTAGCGGACACCAAGAGACCCAGTACTTC
>TRBD2|TRBV6-5|many|TRBJ2-7
CASAPLLAGDYEQYF
TGTGCCAGTGCACCCCTACTAGCGGGGGATTACGAGCAGTACTTC
>TRBD1|TRBV19|many|TRBJ2-4
CASSSRQGVAKNIQYF
TGTGCCAGTAGTAGCCGACAGGGAGTAGCCAAAAACATTCAGTACTTC
>TRBD1|TRBV9|many|TRBJ2-5
CASSLTGTGRETQYF
TGTGCCAGCAGCCTAACCGGGACAGGGCGAGAGACCCAGTACTTC
>NA|TRBV6-2/TRBV6-3|many|TRBJ1-5
CASRPGSDGKPQHF
TGTGCCAGCAGGCCGGGGTCAGATGGGAAGCCCCAGCATTTT
>NA|TRBV2|many|TRBJ1-1
CASRLRVLNTEAFF
TGTGCCAGCAGACTCAGGGTATTGAACACTGAAGCTTTCTTT
>TRBD2|TRBV28|many|TRBJ2-5
CASSALTSAGETQYF
TGTGCCAGCAGTGCATTAACTAGCGCGGGGGAGACCCAGTACTTC
>NA|TRBV30|many|TRBJ1-1
CAWVRTNTEAFF
TGTGCCTGGGTCAGGACGAACACTGAAGCTTTCTTT
>TRBD1|TRBV27|many|TRBJ2-5
CASSPDRTYQETQYF
TGTGCCAGCAGTCCGGACAGGACGTACCAAGAGACCCAGTACTTC
>TRBD1|TRBV15|many|TRBJ1-5
CATSRSPGQQNQPQHF
TGTGCCACCAGCAGATCCCCGGGACAGCAGAATCAGCCCCAGCATTTT
>NA|TRBV7-3|NA|TRBJ2-2
CASSQQGGGAGELFF
TGTGCCAGCAGCCAACAGGGCGGAGGGGCCGGGGAGCTGTTTTTT
>NA|TRBV6-1|many|TRBJ2-5
CASRGETQYF
TGTGCCAGCAGGGGAGAGACCCAGTACTTC
>TRBD1|TRBV27|many|TRBJ2-7
CASMGQGIGQYF
TGTGCCAGCATGGGACAGGGGATAGGGCAGTACTTC
>NA|TRBV11-2|NA|TRBJ1-6
CASTPEPYNSPLHF
TGTGCCAGCACCCCCGAGCCGTATAATTCACCCCTCCACTTT
>TRBD1|TRBV20-1|many|TRBJ2-5
CSAREGGGQETQYF
TGCAGTGCTAGAGAAGGGGGCGGTCAAGAGACCCAGTACTTC
>NA|TRBV24-1|many|TRBJ2-2
CATSEPPARELFF
TGTGCCACCAGTGAACCACCAGCCCGGGAGCTGTTTTTT